These 3 T cell receptor beta chains were all obtained from the same sample, sequenced in a study of control samples from healthy donors and cancer patients. Here immunoSEQ multiplex PCR was the method, and the copy in TCRdb shows in-frame clones only, minus some. The sample contains about 99,000 clones, more than 85% of which appear only once. The sample was PBMCs. The receptors originated from a man aged 60 to 75 with lung cancer.

The count of this clone is one. The chain employs TRBV2 and TRBJ2-3, with a tentative D call TRBD1 (6 bases). This CDR3 region has 15 residues. CDR1 is SNHLY and CDR2 is FYNNEI in the germline V gene. Trimming removed 6 bases from V and 4 bases from J, with 17 bases in between. CDR3 loop: CASRALAGAADTQYF. The CDR3 DNA sequence: TGTGCCAGCAGGGCTCTGGCAGGGGCGGCAGATACGCAGTATTTT.

The chain links TRBV9 to TRBJ1-2, with 8 bases that match TRBD1. The CDR3 has 14 amino acids. Germline V gene data show CDR1 as SGDLS and CDR2 as YYNGEE. Unmatched junction bases numbered 3, after V lost 3 bases and J lost 2 bases. As DNA, the CDR3 is TGTGCCAGCAGCGCGACAGGGGTAAACTATGGCTACACCTTC. Amino acid sequence: CASSATGVNYGYTF.

The V call is TRBV15, the J call TRBJ1-1; TRBD1 matches at 8 bases. The CDR3 extends over 15 amino acids. CDR1 is LNHNV and CDR2 is YYDKDF in the germline V gene (reference sequence). V trimming: 0 bases; J trimming: 7 bases; junction bases outside the gene matches: 7. The CDR3 DNA reads TGTGCCACCAGCAGAGATCAGGGGGCTCTTTATGAAGCTTTCTTT. Encoded protein: CATSRDQGALYEAFF. Complete variable domain (other parts from reference TRBV15 and TRBJ1-1): DAMVIQNPRYQVTQFGKPVTLSCSQTLNHNVMYWYQQKSSQAPKLLFHYYDKDFNNEADTPDNFQSRRPNTSFCFLDIRSPGLGDTAMYLCATSRDQGALYEAFFGQGTRLTVV.